This T cell receptor beta chain was captured in a study of shared clonotypes between healthy human individuals. General observations from the study: Generation probabilities of non-shared clonotypes were lower (relative to those shared by all four donors). Sharing across four donors was highest in naive CD4 (around 5%) and lowest in memory CD8 (approximately 0.4%). The diversity represented, both genetic and in exposure history, was limited by few donors.

Clones were read by immunoSEQ multiplex PCR, and TCRdb kept only the in-frame ones, dropping some. The sample holds over 400,000 clones, roughly 95% seen once. Note on this clone: Its antigen remains unidentified. At one end the junction does not follow the germline gene, possibly because of a read error.

Germline V gives CDR1 SNHLY, CDR2 FYNNEI. The CDR3 sequence is 14 residues long. This receptor was taken from a woman aged 25 to 39 in good health. Sequences were obtained from naive CD4+ T cells sorted from blood. Documented subset: CD45RA+ positively selected. The chain recombines TRBV2 with TRBJ2-5, with 7 bases fitting TRBD1. The CDR3 is CASTYQDRSSPRDF. Here the CDR3 DNA reads TGTGCCAGCACCTACCAGGACAGGTCCTCCCCCAGGGACTTC.